This TCR beta chain was captured by sequencing in a study of blood T cell repertoires in COVID-19. About the study: Both acute and convalescent COVID-19 samples were obtained from the United States, Italy and Spain. PBMCs, B-cell-depleted T cells, or T cells provided the cDNA or gDNA that made up the material.

This clone was counted once. In the original analysis: Amplifying reference gene primers gave estimates of nucleated cell counts. Profiling relied on immunoSEQ multiplex PCR, and the TCRdb table lists in-frame clones only, not all of them. D and trimming come from the DNA, and the V and J calls and clone size come from that table. Found here are under 300,000 clones, around nine tenths of them singletons; the top ten hold 2% to 2.5%. The sample taken for sequencing was peripheral blood. The sequence was collected from a man aged 50 to 60 with acute or convalescent COVID-19.

CDR3 nucleotide sequence: TGTGCCAGCAGCTCCACAAGACAGGGGGGGTTCAATAGCAATCAGCCCCAGCATTTT. This gives the protein CASSSTRQGGFNSNQPQHF. The V and J genes are TRBV6-6 and TRBJ1-5; 9 bases map to TRBD1. Trimming removed 6 bases from V and 0 bases from J; junction bases left unmatched: 15. The germline gives CDR1 MNHNY, CDR2 SVGAGI (reference sequence). CDR3 length: 19 amino acids.